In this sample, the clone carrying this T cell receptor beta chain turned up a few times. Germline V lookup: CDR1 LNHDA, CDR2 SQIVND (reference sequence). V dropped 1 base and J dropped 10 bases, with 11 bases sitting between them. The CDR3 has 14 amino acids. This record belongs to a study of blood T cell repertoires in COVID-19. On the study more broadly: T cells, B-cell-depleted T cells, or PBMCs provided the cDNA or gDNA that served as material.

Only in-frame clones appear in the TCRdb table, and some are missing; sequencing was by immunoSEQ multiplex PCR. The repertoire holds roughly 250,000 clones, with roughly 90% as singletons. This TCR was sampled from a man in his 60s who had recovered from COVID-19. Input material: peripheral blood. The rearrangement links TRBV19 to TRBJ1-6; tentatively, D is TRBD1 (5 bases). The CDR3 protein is CASSIGRAESPLHF. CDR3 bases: TGTGCCAGTAGTATAGGCAGGGCAGAATCACCCCTCCACTTT. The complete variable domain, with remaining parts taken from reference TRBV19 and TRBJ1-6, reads DGGITQSPKYLFRKEGQNVTLSCEQNLNHDAMYWYRQDPGQGLRLIYYSQIVNDFQKGDIAEGYSVSREKKESFPLTVTSAQKNPTAFYLCASSIGRAESPLHFGNGTRLTVT.